This T cell receptor (beta chain) was found in a study of blood T cell repertoires in COVID-19. Study information: Spain, Italy and the United States supplied samples that represented acute and convalescent COVID-19.

Trimming shortened V by 6 bases and J by 0 bases, and 9 bases separated the two germline ends. The CDR3 loop spans 15 amino acids. Germline V CDR1 and CDR2: MNHEY, SMNVEV (reference sequence). Study processing details: From reference gene primer amplification, estimates of nucleated cell counts were derived. Produced via immunoSEQ multiplex PCR; TCRdb's table is partial and in-frame only. V and J calls plus clone size are reproduced from that table; the DNA served to infer D and trimming. The repertoire has 90,000 to 150,000 clones, 65% to 80% of them found once; the top ten carry approximately 0.86%.

The chain links TRBV27 to TRBJ1-6; D is unclear. The origin of this receptor is a human donor with acute or convalescent COVID-19. The donor label of this sample is uncertain. Sequenced input: peripheral blood. In DNA form, the CDR3 reads TGTGCCAGCAGGCGGGAGAGCTCCTATAATTCACCCCTCCACTTT. Its protein is CASRRESSYNSPLHF.